This section outlines one TCR beta chain sequence together with its context. The sample belongs to a study of identifying expanded T cells in peripheral blood. Collection occurred without any documented infections or immune events in donors. The germline V gene has CDR1 MDHEN and CDR2 SYDVKM. Trimming took 7 bases from V and 1 from J, leaving 17 bases between them. This CDR3 comprises 16 residues. The assay was immunoSEQ multiplex PCR, and TCRdb's table has in-frame clones only and misses some. The table includes 120,000 or so clones, around four fifths detected once. Material for sequencing was blood. This chain connects TRBV28 to TRBJ2-1; maybe TRBD2 (7 bases). This TCR was recovered from a person between 18 and 69 years old in good health. CDR3 region: CASIGRGGWSYNEQFF. CDR3 in DNA: TGTGCCAGCATCGGTAGGGGGGGTTGGTCCTACAATGAGCAGTTCTTC.